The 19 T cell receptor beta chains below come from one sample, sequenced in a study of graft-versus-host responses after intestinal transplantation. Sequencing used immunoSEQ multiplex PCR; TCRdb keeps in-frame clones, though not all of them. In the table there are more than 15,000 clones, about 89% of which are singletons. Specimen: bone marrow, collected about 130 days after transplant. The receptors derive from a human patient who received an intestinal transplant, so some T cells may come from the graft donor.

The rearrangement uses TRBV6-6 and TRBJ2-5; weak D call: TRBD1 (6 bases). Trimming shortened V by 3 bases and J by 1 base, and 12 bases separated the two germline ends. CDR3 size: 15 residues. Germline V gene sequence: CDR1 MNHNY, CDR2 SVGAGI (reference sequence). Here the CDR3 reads CASSYLDSTQETQYF. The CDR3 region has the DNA TGTGCCAGCAGTTATTTGGACAGCACCCAAGAGACCCAGTACTTC.

As DNA, the CDR3 is TGCGCCAGCGGGGGGTTTGGGGGGGCCTTTGGCAACGAGCAGTACTTC. Its protein is CASGGFGGAFGNEQYF. J is TRBJ2-5 and V is TRBV10-2; D might be TRBD2 (7 bases). Near its end, the DNA agrees better with TRBJ2-7, so the J call may be wrong. CDR3 length equals 16 residues. The germline V gene encodes CDR1 WSHSY and CDR2 SAAADI.

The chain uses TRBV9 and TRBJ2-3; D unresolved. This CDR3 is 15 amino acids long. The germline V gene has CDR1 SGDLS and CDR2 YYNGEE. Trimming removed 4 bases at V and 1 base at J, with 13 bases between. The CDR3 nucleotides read TGTGCCAGCAGCTCTAGGGCCTGGCGCACAGATACGCAGTATTTT. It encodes CASSSRAWRTDTQYF.

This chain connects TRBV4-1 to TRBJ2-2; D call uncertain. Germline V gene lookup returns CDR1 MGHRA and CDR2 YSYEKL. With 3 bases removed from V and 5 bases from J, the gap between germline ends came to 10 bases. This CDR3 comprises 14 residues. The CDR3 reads CASSHSLGTGELFF. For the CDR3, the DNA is TGCGCCAGCAGCCATTCCCTGGGTACCGGGGAGCTGTTTTTT.

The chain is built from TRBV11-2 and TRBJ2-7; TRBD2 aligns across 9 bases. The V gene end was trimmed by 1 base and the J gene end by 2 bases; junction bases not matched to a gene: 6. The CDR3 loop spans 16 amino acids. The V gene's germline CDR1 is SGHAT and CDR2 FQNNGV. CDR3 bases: TGTGCCAGCAGCTTAGGAGGCGGGAGGGCCGCCTACGAGCAGTACTTC. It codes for CASSLGGGRAAYEQYF.

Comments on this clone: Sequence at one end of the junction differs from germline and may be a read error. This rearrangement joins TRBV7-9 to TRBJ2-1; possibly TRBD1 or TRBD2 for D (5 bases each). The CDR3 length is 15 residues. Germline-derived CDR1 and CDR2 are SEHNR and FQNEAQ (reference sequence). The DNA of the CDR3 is TGTGCCAGCGGCTTTGGCAGGGAGAACGGGAATGAGCAGTTCTTC. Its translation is CASGFGRENGNEQFF.

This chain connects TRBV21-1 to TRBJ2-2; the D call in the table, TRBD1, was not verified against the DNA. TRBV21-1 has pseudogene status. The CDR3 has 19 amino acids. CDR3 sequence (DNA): TGTGCCAGCAGCAAAGATAGGCCTAACAGGGGAGGTGACACCGGGGAGCTGTTTTTT. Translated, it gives CASSKDRPNRGGDTGELFF.

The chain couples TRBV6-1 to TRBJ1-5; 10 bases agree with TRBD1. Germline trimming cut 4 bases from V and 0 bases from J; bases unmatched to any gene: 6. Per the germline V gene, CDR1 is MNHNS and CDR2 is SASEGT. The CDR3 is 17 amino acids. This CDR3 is CASSARTGGISNQPQHF. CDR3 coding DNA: TGTGCCAGCAGTGCCAGGACAGGGGGGATTAGCAATCAGCCCCAGCATTTT.

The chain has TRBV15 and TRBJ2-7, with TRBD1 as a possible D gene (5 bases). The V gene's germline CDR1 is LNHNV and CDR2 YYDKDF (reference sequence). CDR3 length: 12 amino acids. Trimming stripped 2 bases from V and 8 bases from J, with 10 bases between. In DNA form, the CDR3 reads TGTGCCACCAGCAGACAGGGTAAACAGCAGTACTTC. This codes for CATSRQGKQQYF.

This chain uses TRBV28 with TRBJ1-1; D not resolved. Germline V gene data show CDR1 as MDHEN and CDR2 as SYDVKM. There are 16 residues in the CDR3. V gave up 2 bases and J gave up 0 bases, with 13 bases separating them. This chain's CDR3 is CASSLGGGLMNTEAFF. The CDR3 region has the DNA TGTGCCAGCAGTTTAGGAGGCGGATTAATGAACACTGAAGCTTTCTTT.

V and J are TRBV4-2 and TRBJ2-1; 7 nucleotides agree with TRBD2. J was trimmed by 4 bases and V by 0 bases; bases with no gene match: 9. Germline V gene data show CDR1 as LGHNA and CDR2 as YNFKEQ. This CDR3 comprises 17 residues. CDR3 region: CASSQDLGGRRYNEQFF. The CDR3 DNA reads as TGTGCCAGCAGCCAAGATTTGGGCGGGAGAAGGTACAATGAGCAGTTCTTC.

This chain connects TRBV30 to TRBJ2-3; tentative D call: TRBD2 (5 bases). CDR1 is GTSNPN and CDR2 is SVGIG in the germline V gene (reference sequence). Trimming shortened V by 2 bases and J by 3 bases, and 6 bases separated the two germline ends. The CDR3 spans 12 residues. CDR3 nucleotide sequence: TGTGCCTGGAGTACGGGGACAGATACGCAGTATTTT. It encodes CAWSTGTDTQYF.

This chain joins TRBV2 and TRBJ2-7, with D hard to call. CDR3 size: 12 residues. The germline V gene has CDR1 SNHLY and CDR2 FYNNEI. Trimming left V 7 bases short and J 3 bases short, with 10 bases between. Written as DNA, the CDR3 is TGTGCCAGCAATGACGACATCTACGAGCAGTACTTC. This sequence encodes CASNDDIYEQYF.

CDR3 residues: CASSQVGGRVTQYF. The CDR3 nucleotides are TGTGCCAGCAGCCAAGTCGGGGGTCGGGTTACGCAGTATTTT. The chain combines TRBV4-2 with TRBJ2-3; tentative D call: TRBD2 (6 bases). This CDR3 spans 14 amino acids. The ends were cut back, 1 base at V and 8 bases at J, with 13 bases in the middle. Germline V gene lookup returns CDR1 LGHNA and CDR2 YNFKEQ.

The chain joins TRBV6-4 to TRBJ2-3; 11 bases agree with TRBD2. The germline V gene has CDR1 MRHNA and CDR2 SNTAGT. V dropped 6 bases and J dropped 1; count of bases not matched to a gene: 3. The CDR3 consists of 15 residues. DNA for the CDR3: TGTGCCAGCAGCGGGACTAGCGGAGGCACAGATACGCAGTATTTT. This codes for CASSGTSGGTDTQYF.

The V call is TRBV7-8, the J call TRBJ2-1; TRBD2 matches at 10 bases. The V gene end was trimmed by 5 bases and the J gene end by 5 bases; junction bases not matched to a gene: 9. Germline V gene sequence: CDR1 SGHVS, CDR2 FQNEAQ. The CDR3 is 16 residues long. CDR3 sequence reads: CASSGDGTSAHNEQFF. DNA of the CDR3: TGTGCCAGCAGCGGCGATGGGACTAGCGCTCACAATGAGCAGTTCTTC.

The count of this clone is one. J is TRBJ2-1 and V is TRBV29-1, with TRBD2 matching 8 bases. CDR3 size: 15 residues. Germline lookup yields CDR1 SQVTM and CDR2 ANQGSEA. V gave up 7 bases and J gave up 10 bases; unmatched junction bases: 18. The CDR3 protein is CSAPSEVAGRWEQFF. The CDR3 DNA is TGCAGCGCCCCATCGGAGGTAGCGGGGCGGTGGGAGCAGTTCTTC.

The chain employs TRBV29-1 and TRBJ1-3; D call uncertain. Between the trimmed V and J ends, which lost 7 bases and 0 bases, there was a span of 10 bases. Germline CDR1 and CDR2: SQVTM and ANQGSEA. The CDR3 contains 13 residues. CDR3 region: CSAETFSGNTIYF. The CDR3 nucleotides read TGCAGCGCAGAGACTTTCTCTGGAAACACCATATATTTT.

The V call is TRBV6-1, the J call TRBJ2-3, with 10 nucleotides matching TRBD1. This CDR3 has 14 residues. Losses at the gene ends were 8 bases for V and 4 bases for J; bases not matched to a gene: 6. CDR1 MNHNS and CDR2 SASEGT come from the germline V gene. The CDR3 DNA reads TGTGCCAGCTGTGGGGGACAGGGGTCAGATACGCAGTATTTT. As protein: CASCGGQGSDTQYF.